The 21 T cell receptor beta chains reported below all come from one sample, sequenced in a study of blood T cell repertoires in COVID-19. Only in-frame clones appear in the TCRdb table, and some are missing; sequencing was by immunoSEQ multiplex PCR. This sample has around 160,000 clones; about 88% occur once, and the top ten carry roughly 0.99%. The sequencing input was peripheral blood. The receptors were gathered from a man younger than 35 with acute or convalescent COVID-19.

CDR3: CASSPLAGGYNEQFF. In DNA form, the CDR3 reads TGTGCCAGCAGCCCCCTAGCGGGGGGGTACAATGAGCAGTTCTTC. The chain uses TRBV5-6 and TRBJ2-1; 12 positions match TRBD2. Germline lookup yields CDR1 SGHDT and CDR2 YYEEEE. The CDR3 covers 15 residues. Trimming at V came to 4 bases and at J to 4 bases, leaving 3 bases not matched to a gene. The complete variable domain, with remaining parts taken from reference TRBV5-6 and TRBJ2-1, reads DAGVTQSPTHLIKTRGQQVTLRCSPKSGHDTVSWYQQALGQGPQFIFQYYEEEERQRGNFPDRFSGHQFPNYSSELNVNALLLGDSALYLCASSPLAGGYNEQFFGPGTRLTVL.

This chain connects TRBV12-3 or TRBV12-4 to TRBJ2-7; D call uncertain. This CDR3 has 13 amino acids. V was shortened by 4 bases and J by 1 base, with 8 bases between the two germline ends. The chain's CDR3 is CASSSQTSYEQYV. The CDR3 DNA follows: TGTGCCAGCAGTTCTCAAACTTCCTACGAGCAGTACGTC.

V and J are TRBV2 and TRBJ1-5; no definite D call. The CDR3 extends over 17 amino acids. Deletions cut 1 base from V and 0 bases from J, with 13 bases between. Germline-derived CDR1 and CDR2 are SNHLY and FYNNEI. As DNA, the CDR3 is TGTGCCAGCAGTGAAGATTACAGAGCTTATAGCAATCAGCCCCAGCATTTT. It is translated as CASSEDYRAYSNQPQHF.

The J gene is TRBJ1-4, the V gene TRBV3-1 (or the pseudogene TRBV3-2), with TRBD1 matching over 11 bases. Trimming took 3 bases from V and 7 from J; bases not matched to a gene: 4. Germline CDR1 and CDR2: LGHDT and YNNKEL (reference sequence). The CDR3 spans 15 residues. CDR3 residues: CASSHPDRGREKLFF. Here the CDR3 DNA reads TGTGCCAGCAGCCACCCGGACAGGGGGCGTGAAAAACTGTTTTTT.

The rearrangement uses TRBV19 and TRBJ1-6; D is possibly TRBD1 (5 bases). There are 12 residues in the CDR3. V was clipped by 5 bases and J by 12 bases, with 11 bases between them. The germline gives CDR1 LNHDA, CDR2 SQIVND (reference sequence). CDR3: CASSDPGKPLHF. CDR3 DNA: TGTGCCAGTAGTGACCCAGGGAAACCCCTCCACTTT.

This clone was recorded once. The chain carries TRBV11-2 and TRBJ2-7; TRBD1 matches 7 bases. The J segment lost 2 bases and the V segment lost 3 bases, leaving 4 bases of the junction unmatched. Looked up from germline, CDR1 is SGHAT and CDR2 is FQNNGV. The CDR3 consists of 14 residues. CDR3 sequence reads: CASSFGTETYEQYF. The CDR3 DNA reads as TGTGCCAGCAGCTTCGGGACAGAAACCTACGAGCAGTACTTC.

The V call is TRBV28, the J call TRBJ1-6; D not resolved. The V end lost 6 bases, the J end lost 7 bases, and 4 bases lay between the germline ends. Looked up from germline, CDR1 is MDHEN and CDR2 is SYDVKM. The CDR3 contains 11 residues. CDR3 sequence (DNA): TGTGCCAGCAGCCTGAATTCACCCCTCCACTTT. Translated: CASSLNSPLHF.

As DNA, the CDR3 is TGTGCTAGTGGGGTGGGACAGGCTAACACAGATACGCAGTATTTT. Translation gives CASGVGQANTDTQYF. The genes are TRBV12-5 and TRBJ2-3, with 8 bases lining up with TRBD1. The ends lost 6 bases at V and 2 bases at J; junction bases unmatched: 7. Germline loops: CDR1 LGHNT, CDR2 FRNRAP. The CDR3 has 15 residues.

The chain uses TRBV7-7 and TRBJ2-7, with TRBD1 as a possible D gene (5 bases). Germline V gene sequence: CDR1 SSHAT, CDR2 FNYEAQ (reference sequence). The CDR3 has 16 residues. The ends were cut back, 5 bases at V and 5 bases at J, with 22 bases in the middle. This CDR3 is CASSPLPPGQGNEQYF. In nucleotides, the CDR3 is TGTGCCAGCAGCCCTCTCCCCCCAGGCCAGGGAAACGAGCAGTACTTC.

Comment on this clone: One end of the junction fails to match germline, which may point to a read error. V gene TRBV10-3 combines with J gene TRBJ2-5; 12 bases agree with TRBD2. Germline CDR1 and CDR2: ENHRY and SYGVKD. CDR3 size: 15 residues. The DNA of the CDR3 is TGTGCCTTCAGGACTCCGGGACTAGCGGGTATGGCCCAGTACTTC. Residues: CAFRTPGLAGMAQYF.

The chain has TRBV11-2 and TRBJ2-2; a weak D match, TRBD2 (5 bases). Germline V CDR1 and CDR2: SGHAT, FQNNGV. This CDR3 has 15 amino acids. Between the trimmed V and J ends, which lost 1 base and 4 bases, there was a span of 10 bases. CDR3 nucleotides: TGTGCCAGCAGCTTAGCCGGGGTGGGCACCGGGGAGCTGTTTTTT. As protein: CASSLAGVGTGELFF. Full variable domain (missing parts from reference TRBV11-2 and TRBJ2-2): EAGVAQSPRYKIIEKRQSVAFWCNPISGHATLYWYQQILGQGPKLLIQFQNNGVVDDSQLPKDRFSAERLKGVDSTLKIQPAKLEDSAVYLCASSLAGVGTGELFFGEGSRLTVL.

This clone turned up a few times. This chain joins TRBV5-6 and TRBJ1-4; tentative D call: TRBD1 (5 bases). V lost 0 bases and J lost 0, with 6 bases in between. The CDR3 runs 15 residues. In germline, CDR1 is SGHDT, CDR2 YYEEEE. The CDR3 region is CASSLAQATNEKLFF. For the CDR3, the DNA is TGTGCCAGCAGCTTGGCACAGGCAACTAATGAAAAACTGTTTTTT.

The J gene is TRBJ1-6, the V gene TRBV2; D unclear. Deletions cut 2 bases from V and 8 bases from J, with 13 bases between. The germline gives CDR1 SNHLY, CDR2 FYNNEI. The CDR3 runs to 15 residues. The CDR3 loop is CASSENGPGDSPLHF. Written as DNA, the CDR3 is TGTGCCAGCAGTGAAAACGGCCCAGGTGATTCACCCCTCCACTTT.

The chain has TRBV7-2 and TRBJ2-6; 7 bases line up with TRBD1. The trim removed 5 bases at V and 0 bases at J, leaving 7 bases unmatched. CDR3 size: 17 residues. The germline CDR1 and CDR2 sequences are SGHTA and FQGNSA. CDR3 sequence (DNA): TGTGCCAGCAGCACCCGGGACAGTAGCTCTGGGGCCAACGTCCTGACTTTC. It codes for CASSTRDSSSGANVLTF.

The chain uses TRBV30 and TRBJ1-2; 7 bases align to TRBD1. The germline gives CDR1 GTSNPN, CDR2 SVGIG (reference sequence). There are 12 residues in the CDR3. Losses at the gene ends were 7 bases for V and 3 bases for J; bases not matched to a gene: 5. The CDR3, as DNA: TGTGCCTCGAGGGGACAGTACTATGGCTACACCTTC. Amino acids: CASRGQYYGYTF.

The rearrangement uses TRBV11-2 and TRBJ2-3, with D unresolved. With 4 bases removed from V and 3 bases from J, the gap between germline ends came to 2 bases. Germline CDR1 and CDR2: SGHAT and FQNNGV. The CDR3 loop spans 11 amino acids. CDR3 DNA: TGTGCCAGCAGCTCGACAGATACGCAGTATTTT. Protein: CASSSTDTQYF.

Details on this clone: Relative to the germline gene, one junction end is altered; a read error may explain this. The chain links TRBV4-1 to TRBJ1-5; no firm D call. This CDR3 is 18 amino acids long. CDR1 and CDR2 (germline): MGHRA, YSYEKL. CDR3 sequence: CASSLTPGPRHSNQSQHF. CDR3 coding DNA: TGCGCCAGCAGCCTTACTCCTGGTCCCCGGCATAGCAATCAGTCCCAGCATTTT.

In this sample, this clone turned up a few times. The V call is TRBV5-4, the J call TRBJ2-7, with 13 nucleotides matching TRBD2. This CDR3 is 14 amino acids long. CDR1 is SGHNT, CDR2 YYREEE, per germline (reference sequence). V gave up 4 bases and J gave up 2 bases; unmatched junction bases: 0. CDR3 coding DNA: TGTGCCAGCAGCACTAGCGGGGGGGCCTACGAGCAGTACTTC. This sequence encodes CASSTSGGAYEQYF.

This chain links TRBV7-9 with TRBJ1-1, with 9 bases lining up with TRBD1. J gave up 3 bases and V 3 bases, and 11 bases lay outside the gene matches. The CDR3 has 17 residues. Germline CDR1 is SEHNR and CDR2 is FQNEAQ (reference sequence). This chain's CDR3 is CASSFTGGAVPDTEAFF. The CDR3 DNA reads as TGTGCCAGCAGCTTCACAGGGGGCGCGGTTCCGGACACTGAAGCTTTCTTT. The full variable domain, with the rest looked up from reference TRBV7-9 and TRBJ1-1, is DTGVSQNPRHKITKRGQNVTFRCDPISEHNRLYWYRQTLGQGPEFLTYFQNEAQLEKSRLLSDRFSAERPKGSFSTLEIQRTEQGDSAMYLCASSFTGGAVPDTEAFFGQGTRLTVV.

J is TRBJ1-1 and V is TRBV5-8; 8 bases are a match to TRBD1. Germline assignment: CDR1 SGHTS and CDR2 YDEGEE. Trimming took 7 bases from V and 1 from J; bases not matched to a gene: 12. This CDR3 spans 16 amino acids. In DNA form, the CDR3 reads TGTGCCAGCCCAACCGGGACAGGCTTACCGAACACTGAAGCTTTCTTT. It codes for CASPTGTGLPNTEAFF.

J is TRBJ2-3 and V is TRBV7-8; 10 bases map to TRBD1. Germline V lookup: CDR1 SGHVS, CDR2 FQNEAQ. Unmatched junction bases numbered 7, after V lost 2 bases and J lost 2 bases. The CDR3 has 17 residues. CDR3: CASSLFGQGEYTDTQYF. The CDR3 DNA follows: TGTGCCAGCAGCTTATTCGGACAGGGGGAGTACACAGATACGCAGTATTTT.